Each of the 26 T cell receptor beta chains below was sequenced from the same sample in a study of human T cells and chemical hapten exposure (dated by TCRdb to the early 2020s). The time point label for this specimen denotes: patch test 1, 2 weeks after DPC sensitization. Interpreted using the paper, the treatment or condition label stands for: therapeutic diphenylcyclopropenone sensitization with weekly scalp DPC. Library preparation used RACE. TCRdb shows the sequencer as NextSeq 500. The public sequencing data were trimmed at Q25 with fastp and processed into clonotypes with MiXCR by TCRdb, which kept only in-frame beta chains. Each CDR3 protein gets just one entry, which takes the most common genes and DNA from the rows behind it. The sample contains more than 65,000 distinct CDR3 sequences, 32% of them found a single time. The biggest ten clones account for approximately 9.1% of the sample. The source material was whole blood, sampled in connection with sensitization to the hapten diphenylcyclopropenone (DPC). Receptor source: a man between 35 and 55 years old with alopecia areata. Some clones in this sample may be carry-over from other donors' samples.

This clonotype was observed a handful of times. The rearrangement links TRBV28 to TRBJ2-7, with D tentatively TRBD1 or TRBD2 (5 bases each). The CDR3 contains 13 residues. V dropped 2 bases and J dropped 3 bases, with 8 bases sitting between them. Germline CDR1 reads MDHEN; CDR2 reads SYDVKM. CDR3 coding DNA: TGTGCCAGCAGTTTAGGGACCCTCTACGAGCAGTACTTC. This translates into CASSLGTLYEQYF.

CDR3 nucleotides: TGCAGTGCTAATTATTTACTAGCGGAGCAGTACTTC. Its protein product is CSANYLLAEQYF. The chain uses TRBV20-1 and TRBJ2-7; 7 nucleotides align to TRBD2. The V gene end was trimmed by 4 bases and the J gene end by 7 bases; junction bases not matched to a gene: 7. The CDR3 spans 12 residues. Germline-derived CDR1 and CDR2 are DFQATT and SNEGSKA (reference sequence).

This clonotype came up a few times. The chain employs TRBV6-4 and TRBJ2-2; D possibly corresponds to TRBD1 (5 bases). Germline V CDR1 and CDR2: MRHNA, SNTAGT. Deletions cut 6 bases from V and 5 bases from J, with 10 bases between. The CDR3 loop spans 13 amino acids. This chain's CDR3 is CASRLTVTGELFF. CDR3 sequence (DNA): TGTGCCAGCAGGCTGACAGTTACCGGGGAGCTGTTTTTT.

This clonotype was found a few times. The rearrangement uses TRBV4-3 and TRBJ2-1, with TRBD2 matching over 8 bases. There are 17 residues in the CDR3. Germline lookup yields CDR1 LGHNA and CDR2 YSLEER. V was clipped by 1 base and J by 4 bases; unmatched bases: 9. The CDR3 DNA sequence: TGCGCCAGCAGCCAAGCCTGGGGTAGCGGGGAATACAATGAGCAGTTCTTC. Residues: CASSQAWGSGEYNEQFF.

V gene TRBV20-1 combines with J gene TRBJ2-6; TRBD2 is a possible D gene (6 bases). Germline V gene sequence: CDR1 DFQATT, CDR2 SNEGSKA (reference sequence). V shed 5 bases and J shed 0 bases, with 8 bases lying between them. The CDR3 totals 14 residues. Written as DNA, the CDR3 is TGCAGTGCTGCGGGGCTCTCTGGGGCCAACGTCCTGACTTTC. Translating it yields CSAAGLSGANVLTF.

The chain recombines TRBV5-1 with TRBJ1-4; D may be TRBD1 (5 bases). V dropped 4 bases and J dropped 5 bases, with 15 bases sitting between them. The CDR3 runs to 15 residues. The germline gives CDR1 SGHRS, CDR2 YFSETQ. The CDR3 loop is CASSPDRSWNEKLFF. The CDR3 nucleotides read TGCGCCAGCAGCCCCGACAGAAGTTGGAATGAAAAACTGTTTTTT.

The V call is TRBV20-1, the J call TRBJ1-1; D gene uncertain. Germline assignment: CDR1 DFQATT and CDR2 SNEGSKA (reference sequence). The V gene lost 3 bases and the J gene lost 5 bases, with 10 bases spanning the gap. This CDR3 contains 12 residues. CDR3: CSASSGNTEAFF. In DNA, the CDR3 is TGCAGTGCTAGTTCGGGGAATACTGAAGCTTTCTTT.

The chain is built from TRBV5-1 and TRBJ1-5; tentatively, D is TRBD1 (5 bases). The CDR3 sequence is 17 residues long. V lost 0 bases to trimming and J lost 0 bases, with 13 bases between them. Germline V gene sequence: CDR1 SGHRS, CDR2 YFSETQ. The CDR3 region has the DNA TGCGCCAGCAGCTTGGAAACAGCGACAGATAGCAATCAGCCCCAGCATTTT. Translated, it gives CASSLETATDSNQPQHF.

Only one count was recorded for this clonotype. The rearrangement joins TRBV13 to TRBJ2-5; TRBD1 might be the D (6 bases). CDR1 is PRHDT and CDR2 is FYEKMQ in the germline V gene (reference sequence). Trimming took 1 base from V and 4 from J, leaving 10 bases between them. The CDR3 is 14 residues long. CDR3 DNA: TGTGCCAGCAGCTTAGCCCGAGGGGGAGAGACCCAGTACTTC. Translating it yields CASSLARGGETQYF.

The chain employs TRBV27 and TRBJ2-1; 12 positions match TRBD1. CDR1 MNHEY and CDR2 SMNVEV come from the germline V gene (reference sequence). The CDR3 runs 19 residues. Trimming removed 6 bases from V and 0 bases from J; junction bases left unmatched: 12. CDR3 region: CASSVGGQGAYFSYNEQFF. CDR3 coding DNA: TGTGCCAGCAGCGTAGGGGGACAGGGGGCCTACTTCTCCTACAATGAGCAGTTCTTC.

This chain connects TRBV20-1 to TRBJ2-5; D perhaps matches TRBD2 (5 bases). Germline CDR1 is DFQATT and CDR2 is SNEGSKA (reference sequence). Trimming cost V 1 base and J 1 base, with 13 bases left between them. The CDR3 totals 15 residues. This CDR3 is CSARVGKSAQETQYF. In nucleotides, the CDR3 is TGCAGTGCTAGAGTCGGGAAGAGCGCCCAAGAGACCCAGTACTTC.

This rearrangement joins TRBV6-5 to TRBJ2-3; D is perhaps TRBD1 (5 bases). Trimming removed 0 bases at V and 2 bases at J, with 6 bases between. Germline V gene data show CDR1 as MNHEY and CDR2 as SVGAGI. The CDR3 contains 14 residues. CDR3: CASSYSTVTDTQYF. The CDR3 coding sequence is TGTGCCAGCAGTTACTCGACAGTCACAGATACGCAGTATTTT.

The CDR3 reads CASSPGGIDTQYF. Here the CDR3 DNA reads TGTGCCAGCAGCCCTGGGGGTATCGATACGCAGTATTTT. The chain recombines TRBV11-2 with TRBJ2-3; possibly TRBD1 or TRBD2 for D (5 bases each). The CDR3 totals 13 residues. Germline CDR1 and CDR2: SGHAT and FQNNGV. Trimming cost V 5 bases and J 6 bases, with 12 bases left between them.

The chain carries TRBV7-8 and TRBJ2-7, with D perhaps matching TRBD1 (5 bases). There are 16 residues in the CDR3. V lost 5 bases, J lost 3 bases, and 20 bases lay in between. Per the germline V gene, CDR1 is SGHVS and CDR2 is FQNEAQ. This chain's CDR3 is CASSPIGHLQNYEQYF. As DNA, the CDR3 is TGTGCCAGCAGCCCGATTGGACACCTACAAAACTACGAGCAGTACTTC.

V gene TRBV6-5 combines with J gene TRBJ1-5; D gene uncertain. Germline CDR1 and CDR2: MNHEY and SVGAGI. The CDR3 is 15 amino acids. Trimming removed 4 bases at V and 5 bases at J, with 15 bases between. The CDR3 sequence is CASSSFVNSHQPQHF. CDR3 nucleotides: TGTGCCAGCAGTTCCTTCGTTAACAGCCATCAGCCCCAGCATTTT.

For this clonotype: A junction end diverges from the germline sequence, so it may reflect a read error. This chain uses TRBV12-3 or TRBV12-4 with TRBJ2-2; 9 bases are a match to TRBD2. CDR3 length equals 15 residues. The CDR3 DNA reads TGTGTCAGCAGACCAGGACTAGCGCGCGCCGAGGAGCTGTTTTTT. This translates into CVSRPGLARAEELFF.

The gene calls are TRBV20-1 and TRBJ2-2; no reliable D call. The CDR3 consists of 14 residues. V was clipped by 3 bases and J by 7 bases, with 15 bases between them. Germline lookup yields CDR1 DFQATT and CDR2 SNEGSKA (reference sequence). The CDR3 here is CSARGSLRNGELFF. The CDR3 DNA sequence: TGCAGTGCTAGGGGAAGCCTTCGGAACGGGGAGCTGTTTTTT.

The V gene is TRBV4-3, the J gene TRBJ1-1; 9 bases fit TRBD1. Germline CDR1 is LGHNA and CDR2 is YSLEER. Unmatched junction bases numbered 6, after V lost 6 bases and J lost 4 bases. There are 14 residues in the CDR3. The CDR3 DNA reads TGCGCCAGCAGTCGGGACAGGGTGGGCACTGAAGCTTTCTTT. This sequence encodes CASSRDRVGTEAFF.

The CDR3 loop reads CASSFRQGIRTGELFF. The DNA for the CDR3 is TGTGCCAGCAGCTTCCGACAGGGCATTCGCACCGGGGAGCTGTTTTTT. The chain carries TRBV11-2 and TRBJ2-2, with TRBD1 matching over 7 bases. The CDR3 has 16 amino acids. Germline CDR1 SGHAT, CDR2 FQNNGV. With 3 bases clipped from V and 4 bases from J, the junction kept 8 bases outside the gene matches.

In nucleotides, the CDR3 is TGTGCCAGCAGCTTAGGTGTGGTCGCGAACACCGGGGAGCTGTTTTTT. It codes for CASSLGVVANTGELFF. The J gene is TRBJ2-2, the V gene TRBV7-9, with D uncertain. Germline V gene data show CDR1 as SEHNR and CDR2 as FQNEAQ (reference sequence). The CDR3 spans 16 residues. Trimming left V 1 base short and J 0 bases short, with 9 bases between. The whole variable domain, remainder taken from reference TRBV7-9 and TRBJ2-2, is DTGVSQNPRHKITKRGQNVTFRCDPISEHNRLYWYRQTLGQGPEFLTYFQNEAQLEKSRLLSDRFSAERPKGSFSTLEIQRTEQGDSAMYLCASSLGVVANTGELFFGEGSRLTVL.

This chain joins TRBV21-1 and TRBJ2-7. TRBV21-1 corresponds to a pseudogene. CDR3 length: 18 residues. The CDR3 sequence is CASSKGFVLDRTAYEQYF. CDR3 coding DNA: TGTGCCAGCAGCAAGGGATTCGTTTTAGACAGGACCGCCTACGAGCAGTACTTC.

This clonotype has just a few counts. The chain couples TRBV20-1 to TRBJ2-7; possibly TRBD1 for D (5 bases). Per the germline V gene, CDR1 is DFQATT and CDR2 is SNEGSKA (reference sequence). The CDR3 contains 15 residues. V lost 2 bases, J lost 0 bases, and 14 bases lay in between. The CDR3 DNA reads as TGCAGTGCTAGACTTCCGTCGGACAACTCCTACGAGCAGTACTTC. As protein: CSARLPSDNSYEQYF.

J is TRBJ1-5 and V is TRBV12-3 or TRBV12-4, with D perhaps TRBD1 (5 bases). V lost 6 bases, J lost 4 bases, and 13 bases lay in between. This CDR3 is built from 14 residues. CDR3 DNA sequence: TGTGCCAGCAGCCCAATGGGGGAGAATCAGCCCCAGCATTTT. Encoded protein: CASSPMGENQPQHF.

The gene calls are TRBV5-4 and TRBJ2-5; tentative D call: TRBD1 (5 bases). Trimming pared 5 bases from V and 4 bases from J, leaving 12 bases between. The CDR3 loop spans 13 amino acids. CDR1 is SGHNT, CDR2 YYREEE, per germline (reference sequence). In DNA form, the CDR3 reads TGTGCCAGCAGTTACAGGATGGGAGAGACCCAGTACTTC. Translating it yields CASSYRMGETQYF.

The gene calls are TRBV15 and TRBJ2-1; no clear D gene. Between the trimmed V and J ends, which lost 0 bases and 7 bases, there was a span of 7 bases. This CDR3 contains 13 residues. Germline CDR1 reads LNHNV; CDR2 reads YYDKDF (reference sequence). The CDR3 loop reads CATSRDGQNEQFF. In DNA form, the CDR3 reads TGTGCCACCAGCAGAGACGGGCAGAATGAGCAGTTCTTC.

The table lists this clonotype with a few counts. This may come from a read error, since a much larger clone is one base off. CDR3 protein: CASSFLGDTRYF. In nucleotides, the CDR3 is TGTGCCAGCAGTTTTTTAGGAGATACGCGGTATTTT. The V gene is TRBV12-3 or TRBV12-4, the J gene TRBJ2-3; unclear D gene. The CDR3 runs 12 residues.